This entry features one TCR beta chain sequence. The data stem from a study of shared clonotypes between healthy human individuals. Sequencing was performed with immunoSEQ multiplex PCR; in TCRdb, only in-frame clones are kept and a portion is missing. This sample has under 650,000 clones, with roughly 95% found just once. The sequence derives from a woman in her thirties in good health. The sequenced material came from naive CD4+ T cells sorted from blood. Indicated subset: CD45RA+ positively selected.

CDR3 nucleotide sequence: TGTGCCAGCAGTCCTCCTTTTGAAGCACAAAACACCGGGGAGCTGTTTTTT. Translation gives CASSPPFEAQNTGELFF. V gene TRBV28 combines with J gene TRBJ2-2; D gene unclear. Trimming removed 5 bases at V and 2 bases at J, with 18 bases between. The CDR3 loop spans 17 amino acids. Germline CDR1 reads MDHEN; CDR2 reads SYDVKM.